Listed here are 2 T cell receptor beta chains from one sample, sequenced in a study of T cell repertoires in cytomegalovirus infection. TCRdb processed the reads anew with MiXCR; each CDR3 protein has one entry. The data show roughly 100,000 distinct CDR3 sequences, with approximately 15% seen just once and 8% held by the top ten. The specimen sequenced was PBMCs. The receptors shown here come from a human donor in good health (CMV status not recorded). Some clones in this sample may be carry-over from other donors' samples.

Concerning this clonotype itself: With a much larger clone just one base away, this may be a read error. The rearrangement joins TRBV5-6 to TRBJ1-2; D is unresolved. From germline, CDR1 is SGHDT and CDR2 YYEEEE. V lost 4 bases and J lost 10, with 17 bases in between. This CDR3 has 13 residues. The CDR3 DNA follows: TGTGCCAGCAGCGTGCGAAGTACGTCGCTCTACACCTTC. It is translated as CASSVRSTSLYTF.

This clonotype was recorded at least ten times. V is TRBV7-2 and J is TRBJ1-1, with D possibly being TRBD1 (5 bases). The V end was cut by 1 base, the J end by 2 bases, with 14 bases between. Germline values: CDR1 SGHTA, CDR2 FQGNSA. The CDR3 totals 16 residues. The CDR3: CASSLVGVGPNTEAFF. CDR3 nucleotide sequence: TGTGCCAGCAGCTTAGTAGGGGTGGGCCCAAACACTGAAGCTTTCTTT. Filled out from reference TRBV7-2 and TRBJ1-1, the complete variable domain reads GAGVSQSPSNKVTEKGKDVELRCDPISGHTALYWYRQSLGQGLEFLIYFQGNSAPDKSGLPSDRFSAERTGGSVSTLTIQRTQQEDSAVYLCASSLVGVGPNTEAFFGQGTRLTVV.